This TCR beta chain was identified in a study of T-cell reconstitution after alpha-beta-depleted transplantation in children (dated by TCRdb to about 2016). With regard to the full study: The study quantitatively tracked T-cell immune reconstitution after TCRalphabeta/CD19-depleted allogeneic hematopoietic cell transplantation in children using TCR repertoire profiling.

At least ten counts were recorded for this clonotype. Its target antigen remains unknown. Per-base qualities were not stored, and no clone one base away is much larger. Preparation of the library involved PCR. Sequencing relied on an Illumina HiSeq 2500. To normalize quantification of the TCRbeta repertoire, the TCR libraries were built with molecular barcoding that relied on unique molecular identifiers. The public reads were run again by TCRdb, first through fastp at Q25 and then through MiXCR, and only productive beta chains were kept. Rows are unified per CDR3 protein, each entry keeping the most common DNA and genes. The table for this sample lists about 110,000 distinct CDR3 sequences; about 9.4% of them were counted only once. 8% to 9.5% of the sample is held by the ten biggest clonotypes. According to the germline V gene (reference sequence), CDR1 reads DFQATT and CDR2 reads SNEGSKA. V sheds 3 bases and J sheds 7 bases, leaving 12 bases between their ends. From the cysteine up to the phenylalanine, the CDR3 has a length of 12 residues. The sequence is cut down to CDR3 DNA, 36 bases in frame from base 1.

The sequence came from a human donor who donated a stem cell graft to a child with acute lymphoblastic leukemia. The V and J segments used are TRBV20-1 and TRBJ1-2; confidence is insufficient to name the D gene. The source was PBMCs from the stem cell graft donor, collected from the stem cell graft. CDR3 reads: CSASAGIVGYTF. The DNA sequence is given as TGCAGTGCTAGTGCCGGGATAGTTGGCTACACCTTC.